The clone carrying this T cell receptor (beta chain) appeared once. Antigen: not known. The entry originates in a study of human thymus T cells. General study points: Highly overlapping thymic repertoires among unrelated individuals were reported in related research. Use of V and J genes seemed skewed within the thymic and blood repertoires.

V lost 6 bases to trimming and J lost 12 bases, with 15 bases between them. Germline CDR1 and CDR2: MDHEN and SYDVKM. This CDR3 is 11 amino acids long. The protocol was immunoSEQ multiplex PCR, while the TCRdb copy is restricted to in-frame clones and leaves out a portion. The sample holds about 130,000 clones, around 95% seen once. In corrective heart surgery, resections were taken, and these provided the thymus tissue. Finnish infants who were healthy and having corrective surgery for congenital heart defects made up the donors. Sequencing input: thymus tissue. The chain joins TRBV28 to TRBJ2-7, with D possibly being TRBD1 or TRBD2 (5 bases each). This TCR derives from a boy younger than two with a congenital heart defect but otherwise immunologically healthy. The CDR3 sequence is CASRGTSQGYF. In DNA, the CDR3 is TGTGCCAGCAGGGGGACCTCCCAAGGGTACTTC.